The 25 T cell receptor beta chains given below trace back to one sample, sequenced in a study of cytomegalovirus exposure and HLA in healthy donors. PCR primers comprised 60 Vbeta and 13 Jbeta primers. Sequencing used immunoSEQ multiplex PCR; TCRdb keeps in-frame clones, though not all of them. The table shows hundreds of thousands of clones, with 77% occurring only once. The source material was PBMCs. The receptors derive from a woman aged 55-69 years in good health and CMV-seropositive.

V is TRBV6-1 and J is TRBJ2-1; 14 bases are a match to TRBD2. After removal of 2 bases from V and 15 bases from J, the junction contained 6 bases not matched to a gene. This CDR3 comprises 14 residues. Germline V gives CDR1 MNHNS, CDR2 SASEGT. As DNA, the CDR3 is TGTGCCAGCAGTGAAAGACTAGCGGGAGGGCCGGGGTTCTTC. Translated, it gives CASSERLAGGPGFF.

V is TRBV6-4 and J is TRBJ1-2; D call uncertain. CDR3 size: 15 residues. The germline V gene has CDR1 MRHNA and CDR2 SNTAGT. Trimming shortened V by 1 base and J by 4 bases, and 13 bases separated the two germline ends. The DNA for the CDR3 is TGTGCCAGCAGTGACTTTTCCACGGGAATCTATGGCTACACCTTC. Translating it yields CASSDFSTGIYGYTF.

The CDR3 region has the DNA TGTGCCAGCAGCTTAGGGACAGGGTATACTGAAGCTTTCTTT. Residues: CASSLGTGYTEAFF. This chain connects TRBV7-6 to TRBJ1-1; TRBD1 matches 8 bases. Trimming removed 1 base from V and 5 bases from J; junction bases left unmatched: 3. Per the germline V gene, CDR1 is SGHVS and CDR2 is FNYEAQ. The CDR3 contains 14 residues.

The chain couples TRBV27 to TRBJ2-4; D gene uncertain. CDR3 length: 17 residues. The V end lost 6 bases, the J end lost 0 bases, and 18 bases lay between the germline ends. CDR1 and CDR2 (germline): MNHEY, SMNVEV (reference sequence). The CDR3 protein is CASSPKWAVLAKNIQYF. CDR3 nucleotides: TGTGCCAGCAGCCCCAAGTGGGCAGTCCTAGCCAAAAACATTCAGTACTTC.

In this sample, this clone turned up once. This chain uses TRBV27 with TRBJ1-2; TRBD1 agrees at 10 bases. The CDR3 has 13 amino acids. Germline V CDR1 and CDR2: MNHEY, SMNVEV (reference sequence). V shed 8 bases and J 5 bases; nucleotides not matched to a gene: 5. CDR3 sequence reads: CASGPGQGYGYTF. CDR3 nucleotides: TGTGCCAGCGGACCGGGACAGGGGTATGGCTACACCTTC.

This sequence joins TRBV5-1 and TRBJ2-7; 9 nucleotides agree with TRBD2. Per germline, CDR1 SGHRS and CDR2 YFSETQ. J was trimmed by 6 bases and V by 4 bases; bases with no gene match: 11. This CDR3 comprises 15 residues. CDR3 region: CASSPIGAGGSEQYF. In DNA form, the CDR3 reads TGCGCCAGCAGCCCCATCGGAGCGGGAGGATCCGAGCAGTACTTC.

The gene calls are TRBV9 and TRBJ2-5; TRBD2 might be the D (5 bases). V was clipped by 0 bases and J by 5 bases, with 11 bases between them. The CDR3 loop spans 14 amino acids. CDR1 and CDR2 (germline): SGDLS, YYNGEE. The DNA of the CDR3 is TGTGCCAGCAGCGTAGACCCGGAGCGGGAGACCCAGTACTTC. Residues: CASSVDPERETQYF. Variable domain in full (rest from reference TRBV9 and TRBJ2-5): DSGVTQTPKHLITATGQRVTLRCSPRSGDLSVYWYQQSLDQGLQFLIQYYNGEERAKGNILERFSAQQFPDLHSELNLSSLELGDSALYFCASSVDPERETQYFGPGTRLLVL.

The V gene is TRBV28, the J gene TRBJ1-5; the D is unclear. CDR1 is MDHEN, CDR2 SYDVKM, per germline. The CDR3 is 14 amino acids. V shed 2 bases and J shed 1 base, with 6 bases lying between them. For the CDR3, the DNA is TGTGCCAGCAGTTTAGCGGGAAGCAATCAGCCCCAGCATTTT. Amino acids: CASSLAGSNQPQHF.

V gene TRBV19 combines with J gene TRBJ1-1; TRBD1 aligns across 7 bases. This CDR3 comprises 14 residues. CDR1 and CDR2 from the germline V gene are LNHDA and SQIVND (reference sequence). V was pared by 3 bases and J by 6 bases, with 7 bases of the junction left unmatched. The CDR3 loop is CASSMGQGGAEAFF. The CDR3 nucleotides read TGTGCCAGTAGTATGGGCCAGGGGGGTGCTGAAGCTTTCTTT. The whole variable domain, filled in from reference TRBV19 and TRBJ1-1, reads DGGITQSPKYLFRKEGQNVTLSCEQNLNHDAMYWYRQDPGQGLRLIYYSQIVNDFQKGDIAEGYSVSREKKESFPLTVTSAQKNPTAFYLCASSMGQGGAEAFFGQGTRLTVV.

The rearrangement uses TRBV6-5 and TRBJ1-1; D not certain. V gave up 2 bases and J gave up 3 bases, with 13 bases separating them. The CDR3 sequence is 15 residues long. Germline V gene data show CDR1 as MNHEY and CDR2 as SVGAGI. The CDR3 coding sequence is TGTGCCAGCAGTTACGACATGTTTTTGGACACTGAAGCTTTCTTT. It translates to CASSYDMFLDTEAFF.

V gene TRBV18 combines with J gene TRBJ1-1, with no clear D. Germline CDR1 and CDR2: KGHSH and LQKENI. V was pared by 3 bases and J by 1 base, with 9 bases between. This CDR3 has 14 amino acids. The CDR3 nucleotides are TGTGCCAGCTCACCCACTCCCGCGAACACTGAAGCTTTCTTT. Its protein is CASSPTPANTEAFF.

This sequence joins TRBV29-1 and TRBJ2-7; maybe TRBD1 (5 bases). The CDR3 contains 12 residues. Germline V gene lookup returns CDR1 SQVTM and CDR2 ANQGSEA. V lost 7 bases and J lost 1, with 11 bases in between. The CDR3 DNA follows: TGCAGCGCTGCGACAGTTTCCTACGAGCAGTACTTC. Its translation: CSAATVSYEQYF.

This clone was detected a few times. The chain joins TRBV6-5 to TRBJ2-3; TRBD2 matches at 7 bases. V dropped 8 bases and J dropped 1; count of bases not matched to a gene: 0. Germline V lookup: CDR1 MNHEY, CDR2 SVGAGI. The CDR3 sequence is 12 residues long. CDR3 sequence reads: CASGRGTDTQYF. CDR3 in DNA: TGTGCCAGCGGGAGGGGCACAGATACGCAGTATTTT.

The chain recombines TRBV7-2 with TRBJ1-2; D not resolved. The length of the CDR3 is 13 residues. The ends were cut back, 1 base at V and 8 bases at J, with 11 bases in the middle. Germline V lookup: CDR1 SGHTA, CDR2 FQGNSA. CDR3 loop: CASSLEAGRGYTF. CDR3 bases: TGTGCCAGCAGCTTAGAGGCAGGAAGGGGCTACACCTTC.

This CDR3 is CASSPTSPLEQYF. DNA of the CDR3: TGCGCCAGCAGCCCGACTAGCCCACTCGAGCAGTATTTT. The chain uses TRBV4-1 and TRBJ2-3; 7 bases line up with TRBD2. Germline CDR1 and CDR2: MGHRA and YSYEKL. The CDR3 runs 13 residues. Trimming at V came to 4 bases and at J to 11 bases, leaving 9 bases not matched to a gene.

This rearrangement joins TRBV30 to TRBJ2-5; the match to TRBD1 covers 7 bases. Germline V gene data show CDR1 as GTSNPN and CDR2 as SVGIG (reference sequence). This CDR3 is built from 14 residues. J lost 11 bases, V lost 2 bases, and 14 bases had no gene match. The CDR3 spells CAWSFGRTGAQQYF. The DNA of the CDR3 is TGTGCCTGGAGTTTCGGCCGAACAGGGGCGCAGCAGTACTTC.

This clone showed up just a few times. V and J are TRBV25-1 and TRBJ1-6, with unresolved D. V lost 1 base, J lost 10 bases, and 5 bases lay in between. The CDR3 contains 12 residues. Germline loops: CDR1 MGHDK, CDR2 SYGVNS. The CDR3 coding sequence is TGTGCCAGCAGTGAATCGGGGTCACCCCTCCACTTT. Translation: CASSESGSPLHF.

This chain joins TRBV20-1 and TRBJ2-3; TRBD2 agrees at 7 bases. Germline V CDR1 and CDR2: DFQATT, SNEGSKA (reference sequence). CDR3 size: 10 residues. CDR3 in amino acids: CRAGPDTQYF. In DNA, the CDR3 is TGCAGAGCGGGGCCAGATACGCAGTATTTT.

In this sample, this clone turned up a few times. V is TRBV5-6 and J is TRBJ1-1; D unresolved. The CDR3 consists of 15 residues. The V and J ends lost 3 bases and 1 base respectively, with 13 bases between them. The germline V gene encodes CDR1 SGHDT and CDR2 YYEEEE. CDR3 loop: CASSWRVVTNTEAFF. The CDR3 DNA is TGTGCCAGCAGCTGGAGGGTGGTGACGAACACTGAAGCTTTCTTT.

To note about this clone: At the DNA level, this CDR3 is encoded by other sequences in the same sample as well. This rearrangement joins TRBV5-1 to TRBJ1-3; no clear D gene. This CDR3 spans 14 amino acids. Germline CDR1 SGHRS, CDR2 YFSETQ. Trimming took 3 bases from V and 0 from J, leaving 7 bases between them. The CDR3: CASSSTVSGNTIYF. CDR3 nucleotides: TGCGCCAGCAGCTCCACAGTCTCTGGAAACACCATATATTTT.

V is TRBV5-1 and J is TRBJ2-3, with 8 bases lining up with TRBD2. The junction had 3 bases not matched to a gene; V was cut back by 0 bases and J by 0 bases. CDR1 is SGHRS, CDR2 YFSETQ, per germline. The CDR3 is 16 residues long. The CDR3 reads CASSLVAGGSTDTQYF. The CDR3 nucleotides read TGCGCCAGCAGCTTGGTGGCGGGGGGAAGCACAGATACGCAGTATTTT.

This chain joins TRBV5-4 and TRBJ1-4, with D perhaps matching TRBD1 (5 bases). V was clipped by 3 bases and J by 8 bases, with 8 bases between them. This CDR3 has 12 amino acids. The germline V gene has CDR1 SGHNT and CDR2 YYREEE (reference sequence). CDR3 sequence reads: CASSWPGEKLFF. In nucleotides, the CDR3 is TGTGCCAGCAGCTGGCCAGGGGAAAAACTGTTTTTT.

The chain is built from TRBV6-1 and TRBJ2-1; TRBD2 matches at 7 bases. The CDR3 has 16 residues. Germline V CDR1 and CDR2: MNHNS, SASEGT. With V trimmed by 2 bases and J by 0 bases, 4 bases remained unmatched. The CDR3 sequence is CASSEMWGGSYNEQFF. CDR3 nucleotides: TGTGCCAGCAGTGAAATGTGGGGGGGCTCCTACAATGAGCAGTTCTTC.

The chain uses TRBV9 and TRBJ2-7; 8 nucleotides agree with TRBD1. Germline V gene lookup returns CDR1 SGDLS and CDR2 YYNGEE. With V trimmed by 3 bases and J by 6 bases, 8 bases remained unmatched. This CDR3 has 14 residues. The CDR3 DNA follows: TGTGCCAGCAGCGGGACAGGGTCGCCTAGCGAGCAGTACTTC. This gives the protein CASSGTGSPSEQYF.

The V gene is TRBV29-1, the J gene TRBJ2-5, with D perhaps TRBD2 (7 bases). Germline loops: CDR1 SQVTM, CDR2 ANQGSEA. V was shortened by 4 bases and J by 4 bases, with 22 bases between the two germline ends. This CDR3 comprises 16 residues. The CDR3 is CSVALWGGADGETQYF. CDR3 nucleotides: TGCAGCGTTGCTTTGTGGGGGGGGGCCGATGGAGAGACCCAGTACTTC.